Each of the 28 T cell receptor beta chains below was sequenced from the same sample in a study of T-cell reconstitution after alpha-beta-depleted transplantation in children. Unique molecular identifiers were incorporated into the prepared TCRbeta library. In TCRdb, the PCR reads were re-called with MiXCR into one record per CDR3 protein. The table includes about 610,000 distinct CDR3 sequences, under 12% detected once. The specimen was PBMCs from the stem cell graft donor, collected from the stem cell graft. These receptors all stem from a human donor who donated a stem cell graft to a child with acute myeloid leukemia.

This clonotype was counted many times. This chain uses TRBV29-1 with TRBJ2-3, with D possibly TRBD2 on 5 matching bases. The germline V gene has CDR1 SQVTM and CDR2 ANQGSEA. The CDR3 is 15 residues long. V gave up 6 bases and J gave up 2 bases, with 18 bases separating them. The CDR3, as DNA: TGCAGCGTCGGGAACGCGAATAGTCCCACAGATACGCAGTATTTT. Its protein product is CSVGNANSPTDTQYF.

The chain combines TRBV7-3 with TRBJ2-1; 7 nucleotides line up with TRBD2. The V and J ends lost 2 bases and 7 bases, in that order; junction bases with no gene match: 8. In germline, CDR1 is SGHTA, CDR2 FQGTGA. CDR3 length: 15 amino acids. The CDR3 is CASSLAGAPGNEQFF. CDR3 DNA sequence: TGTGCCAGCAGCTTAGCGGGAGCGCCGGGAAATGAGCAGTTCTTC.

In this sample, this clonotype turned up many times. CDR3 DNA: TGTGCCAGCAGTGATCCCGGGACTAGTTTAGATACGCAGTATTTT. Translation gives CASSDPGTSLDTQYF. The chain combines TRBV25-1 with TRBJ2-3; 8 bases fit TRBD2. CDR3 length: 15 residues. Germline trimming cut 3 bases from V and 5 bases from J; bases unmatched to any gene: 7. Looked up from germline, CDR1 is MGHDK and CDR2 is SYGVNS.

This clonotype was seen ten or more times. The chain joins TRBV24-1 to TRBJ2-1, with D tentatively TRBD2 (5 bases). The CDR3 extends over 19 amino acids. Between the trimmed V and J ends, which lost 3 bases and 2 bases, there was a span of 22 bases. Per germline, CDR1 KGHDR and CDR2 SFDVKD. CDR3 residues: CATSDRVKDFVRAYNEQFF. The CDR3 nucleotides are TGTGCCACCAGTGATCGTGTAAAAGATTTCGTGCGGGCCTACAATGAGCAGTTCTTC.

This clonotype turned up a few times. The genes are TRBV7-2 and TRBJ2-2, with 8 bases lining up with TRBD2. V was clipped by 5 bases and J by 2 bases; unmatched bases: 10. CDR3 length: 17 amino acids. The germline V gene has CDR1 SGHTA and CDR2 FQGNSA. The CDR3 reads CASSRGASGLNTGELFF. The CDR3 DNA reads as TGTGCCAGCAGCCGAGGGGCTAGCGGGCTTAACACCGGGGAGCTGTTTTTT.

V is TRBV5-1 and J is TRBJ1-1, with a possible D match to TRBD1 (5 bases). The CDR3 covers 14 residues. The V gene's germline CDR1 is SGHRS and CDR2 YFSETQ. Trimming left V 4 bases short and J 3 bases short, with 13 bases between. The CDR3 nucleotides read TGCGCCAGCAGCGGTAGGGGATGGGACACTGAAGCTTTCTTT. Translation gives CASSGRGWDTEAFF.

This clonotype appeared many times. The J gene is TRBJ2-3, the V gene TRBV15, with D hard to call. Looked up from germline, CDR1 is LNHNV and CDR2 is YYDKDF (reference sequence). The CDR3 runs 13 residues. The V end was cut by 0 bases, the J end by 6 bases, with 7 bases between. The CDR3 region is CATSRDLGDTQYF. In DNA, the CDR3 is TGTGCCACCAGCAGAGATCTCGGGGATACGCAGTATTTT.

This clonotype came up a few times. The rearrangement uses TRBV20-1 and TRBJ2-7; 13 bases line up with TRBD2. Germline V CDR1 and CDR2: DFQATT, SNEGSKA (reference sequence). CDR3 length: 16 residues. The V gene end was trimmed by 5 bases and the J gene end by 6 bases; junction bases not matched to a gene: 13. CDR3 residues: CSAGRGLAGRGVEQYF. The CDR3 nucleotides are TGCAGTGCTGGAAGGGGACTAGCGGGGAGAGGAGTCGAGCAGTACTTC.

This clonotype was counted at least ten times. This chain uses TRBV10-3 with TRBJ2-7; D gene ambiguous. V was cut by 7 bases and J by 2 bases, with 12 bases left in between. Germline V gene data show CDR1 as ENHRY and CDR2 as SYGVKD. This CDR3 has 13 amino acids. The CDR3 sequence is CAIKASPTYEQYF. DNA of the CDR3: TGTGCCATCAAGGCTAGTCCGACCTACGAGCAGTACTTC.

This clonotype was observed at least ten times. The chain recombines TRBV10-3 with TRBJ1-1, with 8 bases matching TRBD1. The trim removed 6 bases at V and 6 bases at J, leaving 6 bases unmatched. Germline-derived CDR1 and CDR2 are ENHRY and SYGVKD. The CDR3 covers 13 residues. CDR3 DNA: TGTGCCATCAGGGGACAGGCAGTTTCTGAAGCTTTCTTT. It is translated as CAIRGQAVSEAFF.

The chain's CDR3 is CASRRLRSDNEQFF. CDR3 sequence (DNA): TGTGCCAGCAGGCGGTTGCGGTCCGACAATGAGCAGTTCTTC. J is TRBJ2-1 and V is TRBV7-6; no reliable D call. The germline V and J ends were trimmed by 6 bases and 5 bases, with 14 bases remaining between them. CDR1 is SGHVS, CDR2 FNYEAQ, per germline. The CDR3 is 14 amino acids.

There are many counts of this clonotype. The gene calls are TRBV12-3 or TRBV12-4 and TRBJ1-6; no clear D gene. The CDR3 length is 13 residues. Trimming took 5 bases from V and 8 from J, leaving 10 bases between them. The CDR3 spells CASSAGEDSPLHF. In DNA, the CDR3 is TGTGCCAGCAGTGCTGGGGAAGATTCACCCCTCCACTTT.

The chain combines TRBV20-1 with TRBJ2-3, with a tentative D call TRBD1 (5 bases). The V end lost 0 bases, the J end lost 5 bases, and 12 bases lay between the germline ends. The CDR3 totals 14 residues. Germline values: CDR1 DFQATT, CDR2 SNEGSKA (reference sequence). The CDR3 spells CSARDLGTGDTQYF. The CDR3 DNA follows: TGCAGTGCTAGAGATCTTGGAACAGGAGATACGCAGTATTTT.

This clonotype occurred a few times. The CDR3 nucleotides are TGCGCCAGCAGCTTTAATAGCGGATACACCGGGGAGCTGTTTTTT. It is translated as CASSFNSGYTGELFF. The V and J genes are TRBV5-1 and TRBJ2-2; a weak D match, TRBD2 (6 bases). The CDR3 runs to 15 residues. Germline values: CDR1 SGHRS, CDR2 YFSETQ. The V end was cut by 2 bases, the J end by 3 bases, with 11 bases between.

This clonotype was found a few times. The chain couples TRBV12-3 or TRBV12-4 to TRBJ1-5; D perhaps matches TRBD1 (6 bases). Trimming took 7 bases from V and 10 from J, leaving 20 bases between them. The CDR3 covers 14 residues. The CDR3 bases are TGTGCCAGCACCTACGGACAGAAGAATGGTCCCCAGCATTTT. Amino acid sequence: CASTYGQKNGPQHF.

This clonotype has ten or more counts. The CDR3 loop is CSARGLAGGIYEQYF. CDR3 sequence (DNA): TGCAGTGCTAGGGGGCTAGCGGGCGGTATTTACGAGCAGTACTTC. The chain couples TRBV20-1 to TRBJ2-7; 8 bases agree with TRBD2. Germline V gene sequence: CDR1 DFQATT, CDR2 SNEGSKA (reference sequence). There are 15 residues in the CDR3. Trimming removed 3 bases from V and 4 bases from J; junction bases left unmatched: 11.

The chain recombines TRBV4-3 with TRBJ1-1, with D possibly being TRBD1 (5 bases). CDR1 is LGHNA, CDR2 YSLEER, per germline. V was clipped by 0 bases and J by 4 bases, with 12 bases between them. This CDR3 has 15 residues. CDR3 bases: TGCGCCAGCAGCCAAGATTCTGGGGCCGGCACTGAAGCTTTCTTT. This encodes CASSQDSGAGTEAFF.

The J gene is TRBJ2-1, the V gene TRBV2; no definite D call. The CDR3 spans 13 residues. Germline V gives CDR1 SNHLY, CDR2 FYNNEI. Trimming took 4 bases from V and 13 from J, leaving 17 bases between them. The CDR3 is CASSAVGPDTQFF. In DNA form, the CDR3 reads TGTGCCAGCAGTGCCGTCGGTCCAGATACCCAGTTCTTC.

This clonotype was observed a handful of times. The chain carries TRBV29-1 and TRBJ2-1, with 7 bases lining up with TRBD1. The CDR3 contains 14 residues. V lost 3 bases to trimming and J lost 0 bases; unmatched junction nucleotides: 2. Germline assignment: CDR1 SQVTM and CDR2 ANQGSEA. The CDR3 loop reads CSVDRTGSYNEQFF. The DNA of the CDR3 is TGCAGCGTTGATCGGACAGGCTCCTACAATGAGCAGTTCTTC.

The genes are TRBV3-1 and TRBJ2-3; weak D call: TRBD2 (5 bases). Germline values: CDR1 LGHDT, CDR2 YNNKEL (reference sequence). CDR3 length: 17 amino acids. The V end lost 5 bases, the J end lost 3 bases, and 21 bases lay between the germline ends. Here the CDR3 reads CASSGRRTRAGTDTQYF. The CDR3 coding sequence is TGTGCCAGCAGCGGCCGTCGGACGAGGGCAGGTACAGATACGCAGTATTTT.

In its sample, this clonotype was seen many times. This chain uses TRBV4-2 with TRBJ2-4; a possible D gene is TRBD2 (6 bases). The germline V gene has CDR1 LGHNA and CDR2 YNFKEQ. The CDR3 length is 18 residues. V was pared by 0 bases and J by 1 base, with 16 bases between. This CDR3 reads CASSQDLQRAGAKNIQYF. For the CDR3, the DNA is TGTGCCAGCAGCCAAGATCTCCAGCGGGCTGGGGCCAAAAACATTCAGTACTTC.

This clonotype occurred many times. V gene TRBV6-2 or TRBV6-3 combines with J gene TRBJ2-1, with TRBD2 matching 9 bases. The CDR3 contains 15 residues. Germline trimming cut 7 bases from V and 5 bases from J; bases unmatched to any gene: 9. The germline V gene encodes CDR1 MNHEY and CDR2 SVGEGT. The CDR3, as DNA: TGTGCCAGCAATGGACATAGCGGGAGAAACAATGAGCAGTTCTTC. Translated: CASNGHSGRNNEQFF.

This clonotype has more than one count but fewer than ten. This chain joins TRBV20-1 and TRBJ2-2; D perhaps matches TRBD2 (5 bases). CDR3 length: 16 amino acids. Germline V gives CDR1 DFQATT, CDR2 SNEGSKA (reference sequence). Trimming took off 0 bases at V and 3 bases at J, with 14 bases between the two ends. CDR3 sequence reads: CSARDSFDGDTGELFF. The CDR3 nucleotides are TGCAGTGCTAGAGATTCTTTTGACGGGGACACCGGGGAGCTGTTTTTT.

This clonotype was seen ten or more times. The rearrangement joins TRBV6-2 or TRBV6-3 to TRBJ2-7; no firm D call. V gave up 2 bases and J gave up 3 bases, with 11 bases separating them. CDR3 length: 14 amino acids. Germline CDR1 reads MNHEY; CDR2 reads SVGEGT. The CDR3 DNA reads TGTGCCAGCAGTTACGGGTATCCCAGCTACGAGCAGTACTTC. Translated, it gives CASSYGYPSYEQYF.

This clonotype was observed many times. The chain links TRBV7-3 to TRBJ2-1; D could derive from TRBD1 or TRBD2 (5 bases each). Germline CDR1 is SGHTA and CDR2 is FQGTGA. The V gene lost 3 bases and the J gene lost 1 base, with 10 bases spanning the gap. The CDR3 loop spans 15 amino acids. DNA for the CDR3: TGTGCCAGCAGCTTGGGACCCGAGTCCTACAATGAGCAGTTCTTC. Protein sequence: CASSLGPESYNEQFF.

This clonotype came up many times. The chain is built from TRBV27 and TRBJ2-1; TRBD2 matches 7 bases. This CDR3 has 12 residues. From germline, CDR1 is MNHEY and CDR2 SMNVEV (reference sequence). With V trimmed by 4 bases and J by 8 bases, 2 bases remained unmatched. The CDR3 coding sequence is TGTGCCAGCAGTTCGGGAGGAGATGAGCAGTTCTTC. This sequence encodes CASSSGGDEQFF.

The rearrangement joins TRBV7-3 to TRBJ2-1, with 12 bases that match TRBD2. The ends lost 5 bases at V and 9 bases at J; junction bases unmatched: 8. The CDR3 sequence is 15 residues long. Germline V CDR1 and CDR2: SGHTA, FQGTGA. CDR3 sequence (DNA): TGTGCCAGCAGCCTGACTAGCGGGAGTTTCAGTGAGCAGTTCTTC. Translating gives CASSLTSGSFSEQFF.

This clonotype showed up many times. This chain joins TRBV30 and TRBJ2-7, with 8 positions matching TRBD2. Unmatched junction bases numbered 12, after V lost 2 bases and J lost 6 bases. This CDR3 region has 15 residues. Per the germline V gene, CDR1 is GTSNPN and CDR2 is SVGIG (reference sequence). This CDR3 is CAWSQGPGLVSEQYF. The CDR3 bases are TGTGCCTGGAGTCAAGGACCGGGACTAGTTTCCGAGCAGTACTTC. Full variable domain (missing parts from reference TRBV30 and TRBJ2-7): SQTIHQWPATLVQPVGSPLSLECTVEGTSNPNLYWYRQAAGRGLQLLFYSVGIGQISSEVPQNLSASRPQDRQFILSSKKLLLSDSGFYLCAWSQGPGLVSEQYFGPGTRLTVT.